This entry lists 7 T cell receptor beta chains sequenced from one sample in a study of blood T cell repertoires in COVID-19. Clones were sequenced by immunoSEQ multiplex PCR, and TCRdb holds only the in-frame ones, with some missing. The sample consists of 300,000 to 400,000 clones, roughly 90% of them appearing once. The sample was PBMCs or T cells enriched from blood (not recorded which). These receptors all come from a woman between 25 and 40 years old who had been exposed to COVID-19.

J is TRBJ1-1 and V is TRBV24-1; TRBD1 agrees at 7 bases. Germline-derived CDR1 and CDR2 are KGHDR and SFDVKD. The V and J ends lost 0 bases and 10 bases, in that order; junction bases with no gene match: 7. The CDR3 totals 14 residues. The CDR3 is CATSDLQQGIGAFF. In nucleotides, the CDR3 is TGTGCCACCAGTGATTTGCAACAGGGGATAGGAGCTTTCTTT.

V usage is TRBV29-1 and J usage is TRBJ1-2, with no clear D. This CDR3 contains 11 residues. Trimming cost V 4 bases and J 2 bases, with 5 bases left between them. Germline assignment: CDR1 SQVTM and CDR2 ANQGSEA. DNA for the CDR3: TGCAGCGTTGCCGTCAACTATGGCTACACCTTC. Its protein is CSVAVNYGYTF.

In this sample, this clone turned up once. CDR3 sequence (DNA): TGTGCCAGCAGCTTAAATTTTATGGAGACCCAGTACTTC. Its translation is CASSLNFMETQYF. The chain combines TRBV7-2 with TRBJ2-5; D is ambiguous. The V gene lost 2 bases and the J gene lost 5 bases, with 9 bases spanning the gap. The CDR3 consists of 13 residues. Germline lookup yields CDR1 SGHTA and CDR2 FQGNSA.

The V gene is TRBV4-1, the J gene TRBJ2-1; tentatively, D is TRBD2 (5 bases). This CDR3 has 12 amino acids. Germline CDR1 and CDR2: MGHRA and YSYEKL. V was shortened by 3 bases and J by 12 bases, with 12 bases between the two germline ends. The CDR3 sequence: CASSQTGKTQFF. CDR3 DNA: TGCGCCAGCAGCCAGACCGGGAAGACGCAGTTCTTC.

The V and J genes are TRBV7-8 and TRBJ1-3; maybe TRBD1 (6 bases). This CDR3 contains 14 residues. CDR1 is SGHVS, CDR2 FQNEAQ, per germline. Deletions cut 4 bases from V and 1 base from J, with 8 bases between. The CDR3 loop is CASSWQGSGNTIYF. The CDR3 bases are TGTGCCAGCAGCTGGCAGGGGTCTGGAAACACCATATATTTT.

The chain couples TRBV5-1 to TRBJ2-1; 13 bases map to TRBD2. With V trimmed by 4 bases and J by 0 bases, 4 bases remained unmatched. The CDR3 has 17 residues. The germline CDR1 and CDR2 sequences are SGHRS and YFSETQ. The CDR3, as DNA: TGCGCCAGCAGCCGGACTAGCGGGGGATCCTCCTACAATGAGCAGTTCTTC. Translating gives CASSRTSGGSSYNEQFF.

V and J are TRBV24-1 and TRBJ2-1, with 9 bases fitting TRBD2. V dropped 7 bases and J dropped 6; count of bases not matched to a gene: 9. Germline V CDR1 and CDR2: KGHDR, SFDVKD. The CDR3 has 15 amino acids. The CDR3: CATSPLRGGVNEQFF. In DNA, the CDR3 is TGTGCCACCAGCCCCCTTCGCGGGGGGGTCAATGAGCAGTTCTTC.